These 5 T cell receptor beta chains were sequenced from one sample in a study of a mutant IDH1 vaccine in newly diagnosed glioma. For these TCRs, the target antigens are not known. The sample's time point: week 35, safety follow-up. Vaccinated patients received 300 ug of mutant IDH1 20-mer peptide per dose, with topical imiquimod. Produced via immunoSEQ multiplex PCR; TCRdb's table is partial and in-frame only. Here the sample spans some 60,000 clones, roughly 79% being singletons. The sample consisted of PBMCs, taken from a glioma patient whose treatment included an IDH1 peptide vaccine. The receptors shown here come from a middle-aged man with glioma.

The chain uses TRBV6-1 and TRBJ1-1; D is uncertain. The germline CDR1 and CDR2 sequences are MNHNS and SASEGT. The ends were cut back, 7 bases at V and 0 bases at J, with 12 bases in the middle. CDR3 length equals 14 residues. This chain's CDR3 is CASNPPSMNTEAFF. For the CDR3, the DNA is TGTGCCAGCAACCCTCCCTCCATGAACACTGAAGCTTTCTTT.

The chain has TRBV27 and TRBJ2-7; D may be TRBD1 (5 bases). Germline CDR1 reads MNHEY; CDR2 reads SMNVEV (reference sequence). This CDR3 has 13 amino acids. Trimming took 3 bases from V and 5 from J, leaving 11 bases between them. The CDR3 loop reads CASSFSQVHEQYF. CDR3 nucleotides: TGTGCCAGCAGTTTTTCACAGGTCCACGAGCAGTACTTC.

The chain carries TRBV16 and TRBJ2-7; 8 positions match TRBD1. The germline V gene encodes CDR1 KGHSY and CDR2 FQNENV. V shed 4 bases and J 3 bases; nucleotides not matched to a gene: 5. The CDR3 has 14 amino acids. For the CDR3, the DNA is TGTGCCAGCAGCCCCGGGACAGGAGTCTACGAGCAGTACTTC. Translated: CASSPGTGVYEQYF.

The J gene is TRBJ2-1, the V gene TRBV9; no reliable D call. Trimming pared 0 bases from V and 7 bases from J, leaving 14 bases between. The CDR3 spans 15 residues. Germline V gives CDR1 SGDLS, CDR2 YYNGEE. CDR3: CASSVAGSTWNEQFF. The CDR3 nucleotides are TGTGCCAGCAGCGTAGCTGGCAGTACCTGGAATGAGCAGTTCTTC.

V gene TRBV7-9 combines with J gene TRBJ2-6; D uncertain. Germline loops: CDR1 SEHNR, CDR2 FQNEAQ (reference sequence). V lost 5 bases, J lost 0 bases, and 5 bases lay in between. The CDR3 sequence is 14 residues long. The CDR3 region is CASSGDSGANVLTF. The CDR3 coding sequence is TGTGCCAGCAGCGGGGACTCTGGGGCCAACGTCCTGACTTTC.